This T cell receptor (beta chain) comes out of a study of OX40 agonist ivuxolimab in advanced cancers. Repertoires were generated with immunoSEQ multiplex PCR, while TCRdb's copy carries only in-frame clones and drops some. The sample holds tens of thousands of clones, roughly nine tenths seen once. This specimen consisted of CD4+ or CD8+ T cells sorted from blood, obtained in a trial of the OX40 agonist ivuxolimab. The sequence came from an adult with an advanced solid tumor such as melanoma, head and neck, liver or kidney cancer.

The CDR3 DNA reads TGTGCCAGCAGCTTAGCGGGGGGCACAGATACGCAGTATTTT. This encodes CASSLAGGTDTQYF. The gene calls are TRBV7-2 and TRBJ2-3, with D possibly being TRBD1 or TRBD2 (5 bases each). The CDR3 sequence is 14 residues long. Germline assignment: CDR1 SGHTA and CDR2 FQGNSA. Deletions cut 0 bases from V and 1 base from J, with 5 bases between.